A single sample gave rise to the 14 T cell receptor beta chains below, sequenced in a study of spatial heterogeneity in lung cancer. Notes on the study in general: Mutation counts in tumors were tracked by counts of expanded intratumoral alpha and beta TCRs.

For these receptors, no antigen is known. Time point in this sample: sample taken at primary tumor resection. TCRdb re-called the 5' RACE reads through MiXCR, storing one row per CDR3 protein. The sample lists 20,000 to 25,000 distinct CDR3 sequences; 2.8% were seen once. The sample in question was lung tumor tissue, obtained at surgery. Source of these receptors: a male donor with early-stage non-small cell lung cancer.

In this sample, this clonotype turned up many times. CDR3 protein: CASSFLGEQFF. CDR3 bases: TGTGCCAGCAGCTTCTTGGGTGAGCAGTTCTTC. The chain links TRBV5-6 to TRBJ2-1; D gene uncertain. The CDR3 consists of 11 residues. Germline assignment: CDR1 SGHDT and CDR2 YYEEEE. The germline V and J ends were trimmed by 2 bases and 9 bases, with 6 bases remaining between them.

The table lists this clonotype with many counts. This chain links TRBV30 with TRBJ2-4; D tentatively reads TRBD1 or TRBD2 (6 bases each). Trimming took 1 base from V and 7 from J, leaving 14 bases between them. Germline V gives CDR1 GTSNPN, CDR2 SVGIG (reference sequence). The CDR3 loop spans 14 amino acids. CDR3: CAWSAGAYENIQYF. CDR3 coding DNA: TGTGCCTGGAGTGCGGGGGCTTATGAGAACATTCAGTACTTC.

This clonotype was seen repeatedly, ten times or more. V and J are TRBV15 and TRBJ1-3; no firm D call. Germline values: CDR1 LNHNV, CDR2 YYDKDF (reference sequence). The V end was cut by 1 base, the J end by 0 bases, with 10 bases between. The CDR3 covers 16 residues. CDR3 protein: CATSRGKGISGNTIYF. CDR3 DNA: TGTGCCACCAGCAGAGGGAAAGGGATCTCTGGAAACACCATATATTTT. Supplemented by reference TRBV15 and TRBJ1-3, the full variable domain reads DAMVIQNPRYQVTQFGKPVTLSCSQTLNHNVMYWYQQKSSQAPKLLFHYYDKDFNNEADTPDNFQSRRPNTSFCFLDIRSPGLGDTAMYLCATSRGKGISGNTIYFGEGSWLTVV.

This clonotype came up many times. V and J are TRBV29-1 and TRBJ2-7; a weak D match, TRBD1 (7 bases). Germline-derived CDR1 and CDR2 are SQVTM and ANQGSEA. The length of the CDR3 is 12 residues. V shed 7 bases and J shed 1 base, with 11 bases lying between them. The CDR3 is CSGRDSSYEQYF. As DNA, the CDR3 is TGCAGCGGGAGGGACAGTTCCTACGAGCAGTACTTC.

At least ten counts were recorded for this clonotype. This rearrangement joins TRBV6-6 to TRBJ1-5, with TRBD1 matching over 8 bases. After removal of 3 bases from V and 6 bases from J, the junction contained 7 bases not matched to a gene. The CDR3 runs 15 residues. Germline CDR1 and CDR2: MNHNY and SVGAGI (reference sequence). CDR3 coding DNA: TGTGCCAGCAGTTATGATCAGGGGGCAGGTCAGCCCCAGCATTTT. It yields the protein CASSYDQGAGQPQHF.

The chain combines TRBV5-6 with TRBJ2-2; possible D gene TRBD1, 6 bases. There are 15 residues in the CDR3. Germline V gene data show CDR1 as SGHDT and CDR2 as YYEEEE. V was pared by 1 base and J by 5 bases, with 12 bases between. The DNA of the CDR3 is TGTGCCAGCAGCTTGAGGACAGTCCAAACCGGGGAGCTGTTTTTT. Encoded protein: CASSLRTVQTGELFF.

In its sample, this clonotype was seen once. A much larger clone differs by one base, so this may be a read error. The chain employs TRBV5-1 and TRBJ2-1, with a possible D match to TRBD2 (5 bases). CDR3 size: 13 residues. V was clipped by 4 bases and J by 10 bases, with 15 bases between them. Germline CDR1 reads SGHRS; CDR2 reads YFSETQ. CDR3 sequence reads: CASSGELGQEQFF. The CDR3 DNA follows: TGCGCCAGCAGCGGGGAACTAGGGCAGGAGCAGTTCTTC.

This clonotype was counted many times. The genes are TRBV9 and TRBJ2-5; TRBD2 is a possible D gene (5 bases). From germline, CDR1 is SGDLS and CDR2 YYNGEE. The CDR3 totals 14 residues. V dropped 4 bases and J dropped 5 bases, with 15 bases sitting between them. The CDR3 is CASSPEGIAETQYF. The CDR3 DNA reads as TGTGCCAGCAGCCCAGAGGGTATTGCGGAGACCCAGTACTTC.

Only a few counts were recorded for this clonotype. The chain combines TRBV20-1 with TRBJ2-7, with D maybe TRBD1 (6 bases). The V gene lost 5 bases and the J gene lost 2 bases, with 10 bases spanning the gap. This CDR3 is 12 amino acids long. Germline V gene data show CDR1 as DFQATT and CDR2 as SNEGSKA (reference sequence). Here the CDR3 reads CSAGDNTYEQYF. The CDR3, as DNA: TGCAGTGCTGGGGACAACACCTACGAGCAGTACTTC.

The V gene is TRBV2, the J gene TRBJ1-5; perhaps TRBD1 as D (5 bases). CDR3 length: 14 residues. In germline, CDR1 is SNHLY, CDR2 FYNNEI. Trimming removed 7 bases from V and 0 bases from J, with 10 bases in between. The CDR3 reads CASTLGASNQPQHF. CDR3 in DNA: TGTGCCAGCACGCTCGGGGCTAGCAATCAGCCCCAGCATTTT.

This clonotype was observed many times. The CDR3 nucleotides are TGTGCCAGCAAGCGACAGGGAGGGGGCACAGATACGCAGTATTTT. Its translation: CASKRQGGGTDTQYF. The chain combines TRBV12-3 or TRBV12-4 with TRBJ2-3; D is tentatively TRBD1 or TRBD2 (7 bases each). The CDR3 is 15 residues long. V dropped 7 bases and J dropped 1 base, with 15 bases sitting between them.

This clonotype was found many times. The J gene is TRBJ2-7, the V gene TRBV28, with 13 bases matching TRBD2. With V trimmed by 8 bases and J by 2 bases, 12 bases remained unmatched. Germline loops: CDR1 MDHEN, CDR2 SYDVKM. The CDR3 is 17 residues long. The CDR3 reads CASVLSGTSGITYEQYF. The CDR3 bases are TGTGCCAGCGTATTATCCGGGACTAGCGGGATCACCTACGAGCAGTACTTC.

This clonotype was seen many times. This sequence joins TRBV6-5 and TRBJ2-2; D unresolved. V lost 2 bases and J 5 bases, leaving 12 bases between the germline ends. The CDR3 is 15 residues long. The germline gives CDR1 MNHEY, CDR2 SVGAGI. The CDR3 sequence is CASSYTHPRTGELFF. The DNA of the CDR3 is TGTGCCAGCAGTTACACCCACCCCCGGACCGGGGAGCTGTTTTTT.

This clonotype was recorded many times. The chain couples TRBV12-3 or TRBV12-4 to TRBJ2-7; D ambiguous. The CDR3 loop spans 14 amino acids. Trimming shortened V by 6 bases and J by 5 bases, and 17 bases separated the two germline ends. The CDR3 DNA reads as TGTGCCAGCAGCGCGGACGGACCCCCGAACGAGCAGTACTTC. This codes for CASSADGPPNEQYF.